The TCR beta chain under discussion was sequenced for a study of cytomegalovirus exposure and HLA in healthy donors. Trimming removed 1 base at V and 4 bases at J, with 6 bases between. The CDR3 contains 13 residues. The germline V gene has CDR1 SGHAT and CDR2 FQNNGV. Healthy bone marrow donors made up the donor group. It was with 60 Vbeta and 13 Jbeta primers that the PCR ran. The data were produced by immunoSEQ multiplex PCR, yet TCRdb's version contains in-frame clones alone and is incomplete. The sample yields around 190,000 clones, about 83% seen once. This receptor was taken from a female donor in good health and CMV-seronegative. The V and J genes are TRBV11-2 and TRBJ2-3, with unresolved D. Material for sequencing was PBMCs. The CDR3 DNA reads as TGTGCCAGCAGCTTAGCCGGAGCAGATACGCAGTATTTT. Protein sequence: CASSLAGADTQYF. The whole variable domain, filled in from reference TRBV11-2 and TRBJ2-3, reads EAGVAQSPRYKIIEKRQSVAFWCNPISGHATLYWYQQILGQGPKLLIQFQNNGVVDDSQLPKDRFSAERLKGVDSTLKIQPAKLEDSAVYLCASSLAGADTQYFGPGTRLTVL.